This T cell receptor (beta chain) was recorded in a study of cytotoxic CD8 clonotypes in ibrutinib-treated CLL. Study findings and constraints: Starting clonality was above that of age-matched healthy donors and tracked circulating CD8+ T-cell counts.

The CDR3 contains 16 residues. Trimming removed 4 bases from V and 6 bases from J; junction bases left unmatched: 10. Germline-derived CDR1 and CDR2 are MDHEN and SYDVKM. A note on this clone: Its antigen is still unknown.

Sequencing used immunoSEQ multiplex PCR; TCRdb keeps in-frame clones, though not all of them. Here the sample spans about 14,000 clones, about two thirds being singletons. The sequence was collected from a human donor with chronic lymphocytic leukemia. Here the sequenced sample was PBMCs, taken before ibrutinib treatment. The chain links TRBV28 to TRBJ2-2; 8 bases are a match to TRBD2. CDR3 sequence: CASSWAGGPRPGELFF. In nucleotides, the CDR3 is TGTGCCAGCAGTTGGGCGGGGGGCCCCCGGCCCGGGGAGCTGTTTTTT.